These 20 T cell receptor beta chains came from one sample sequenced in a study of T cells in localized non-small cell lung cancer (dated by TCRdb to 2018 to 2020). Receptor libraries were prepared by the immunoSEQ multiplex PCR assay. This is the immuneACCESS table as TCRdb keeps it, with only in-frame sequences that have V and J called. A part of the clones is gone; compared with another copy, unresolved V genes explain less than half, and the rest is unexplained. The sample contains 1,700 or so clones, approximately 24% of them found a single time. The ten largest make up around 8.5% of the sample. The specimen was normal lung tissue next to the tumor, collected before any cancer treatment. All receptors come from a female donor of 60 years or more with stage II squamous cell lung carcinoma.

This sequence joins TRBV6-8 and TRBJ2-2; D is unclear. Germline V CDR1 and CDR2: MNHGY, SAAAGT. V was trimmed by 4 bases and J by 8 bases, leaving 11 bases between them. The CDR3 is 13 amino acids. In nucleotides, the CDR3 is TGTGCCAGCAGTTCGGTTGTCTCGGGGGAGCTGTTTTTT. Its protein product is CASSSVVSGELFF.

This chain uses TRBV19 with TRBJ1-1; 7 bases fit TRBD1. CDR3 length: 13 residues. V gave up 3 bases and J gave up 3 bases; unmatched junction bases: 1. CDR1 and CDR2 (germline): LNHDA, SQIVND (reference sequence). The CDR3 region has the DNA TGTGCCAGTAGTATGACAGGGTACACTGAAGCTTTCTTT. Protein: CASSMTGYTEAFF.

This chain uses TRBV6-8 with TRBJ1-4; 9 bases fit TRBD1. Trimming cost V 5 bases and J 5 bases; bases outside gene matches: 12. Germline V CDR1 and CDR2: MNHGY, SAAAGT. The CDR3 covers 17 residues. CDR3 residues: CASSGGQGGVGNEKLFF. The CDR3 bases are TGTGCCAGCAGTGGGGGACAGGGAGGGGTGGGGAATGAAAAACTGTTTTTT.

This clone appeared a few times. The germline gene is not matched at one end of the junction; a read error may be the cause. This chain links TRBV28 with TRBJ1-5; D is ambiguous. The CDR3 loop spans 13 amino acids. CDR1 MDHEN and CDR2 SYDVKM come from the germline V gene. In DNA form, the CDR3 reads TGTGCTAGCACCAGGTATAGCAATCAGCCCCAGCATTTT. Its protein product is CASTRYSNQPQHF.

By sample share, this clone is medium-sized. This rearrangement joins TRBV9 to TRBJ2-3; perhaps TRBD2 as D (5 bases). V lost 4 bases, J lost 8 bases, and 14 bases lay in between. This CDR3 comprises 13 residues. Germline values: CDR1 SGDLS, CDR2 YYNGEE. DNA of the CDR3: TGTGCCAGCAGCATAGGAAGTGCGGGTACGCAGTATTTT. Translated, it gives CASSIGSAGTQYF.

This clone was counted a few times. The chain couples TRBV11-3 to TRBJ2-7; 9 bases line up with TRBD1. This CDR3 has 14 residues. Germline CDR1 SGHNT, CDR2 YENEEA. J was trimmed by 5 bases and V by 1 base; bases with no gene match: 3. CDR3 sequence: CASSLVGQGNEQYF. The CDR3 nucleotides read TGTGCCAGCAGCTTAGTGGGACAGGGCAACGAGCAGTACTTC.

This chain uses TRBV9 with TRBJ2-2; D is unresolved. This CDR3 has 12 amino acids. CDR1 is SGDLS, CDR2 YYNGEE, per germline. V lost 5 bases, J lost 3 bases, and 5 bases lay in between. CDR3 DNA: TGTGCCAGCAGTAGGCACACCGGGGAGCTGTTTTTT. Translated, it gives CASSRHTGELFF.

This clone was seen a handful of times. CDR3 sequence reads: CATSRGGGSRETQYF. DNA for the CDR3: TGTGCCACCAGCAGAGGAGGGGGTAGTCGGGAGACCCAGTACTTC. The chain employs TRBV15 and TRBJ2-5; TRBD1 might be the D (6 bases). The CDR3 extends over 15 amino acids. CDR1 and CDR2 (germline): LNHNV, YYDKDF (reference sequence). Trimming cost V 1 base and J 5 bases, with 14 bases left between them.

This chain joins TRBV29-1 and TRBJ1-2; no clear D. The V end was cut by 7 bases, the J end by 6 bases, with 18 bases between. Looked up from germline, CDR1 is SQVTM and CDR2 is ANQGSEA. The CDR3 totals 13 residues. CDR3 nucleotides: TGCAGCGCAACCTCACCGGAGGGAGATGGCTACACCTTC. This gives the protein CSATSPEGDGYTF.

The chain carries TRBV19 and TRBJ1-1; D is perhaps TRBD1 (5 bases). V lost 4 bases to trimming and J lost 4 bases, with 16 bases between them. The germline V gene encodes CDR1 LNHDA and CDR2 SQIVND (reference sequence). The CDR3 has 15 amino acids. The CDR3 sequence is CASSTAWGTATEAFF. CDR3 DNA: TGTGCCAGTAGTACAGCTTGGGGGACCGCCACTGAAGCTTTCTTT.

V and J are TRBV11-3 and TRBJ1-2, with D uncertain. This CDR3 has 15 residues. The ends were cut back, 1 base at V and 2 bases at J, with 11 bases in the middle. CDR1 and CDR2 (germline): SGHNT, YENEEA. CDR3 sequence (DNA): TGTGCCAGCAGCTTAGTACCAAACTGGAACTATGGCTACACCTTC. As protein: CASSLVPNWNYGYTF.

By share of the sample, this clone is medium-sized. V usage is TRBV11-3 and J usage is TRBJ1-6; TRBD1 matches 7 bases. From germline, CDR1 is SGHNT and CDR2 YENEEA. The CDR3 runs 17 residues. The ends lost 1 base at V and 6 bases at J; junction bases unmatched: 9. Here the CDR3 DNA reads TGTGCCAGCAGCTTAGGGGACAGTGCGAAGGGTAATTCACCCCTCCACTTT. It translates to CASSLGDSAKGNSPLHF. Supplemented by reference TRBV11-3 and TRBJ1-6, the full variable domain reads EAGVVQSPRYKIIEKKQPVAFWCNPISGHNTLYWYLQNLGQGPELLIRYENEEAVDDSQLPKDRFSAERLKGVDSTLKIQPAELGDSAVYLCASSLGDSAKGNSPLHFGNGTRLTVT.

The chain carries TRBV29-1 and TRBJ1-2; D may be TRBD1 (6 bases). The CDR3 loop spans 17 amino acids. CDR1 SQVTM and CDR2 ANQGSEA come from the germline V gene. Trimming removed 0 bases from V and 3 bases from J, with 20 bases in between. CDR3 loop: CSVEDRPSGDVYYGYTF. The CDR3 DNA is TGCAGCGTTGAAGATCGCCCCTCAGGGGACGTTTACTATGGCTACACCTTC.

The genes are TRBV18 and TRBJ2-7, with D hard to call. This CDR3 has 12 residues. Germline assignment: CDR1 KGHSH and CDR2 LQKENI. V lost 11 bases, J lost 2 bases, and 13 bases lay in between. The chain's CDR3 is CAPSRHPYEQYV. The CDR3 region has the DNA TGTGCCCCGAGCAGGCACCCCTACGAGCAGTACGTC.

The chain joins TRBV5-1 to TRBJ1-4; perhaps TRBD1 as D (6 bases). The V gene lost 4 bases and the J gene lost 3 bases, with 16 bases spanning the gap. CDR1 is SGHRS, CDR2 YFSETQ, per germline. This CDR3 has 16 amino acids. CDR3 residues: CASSVGTPASNEKLFF. CDR3 bases: TGCGCCAGCAGCGTCGGGACACCGGCATCTAATGAAAAACTGTTTTTT.

V is TRBV10-2 and J is TRBJ2-3; weak D call: TRBD2 (5 bases). The CDR3 covers 17 residues. Germline V gives CDR1 WSHSY, CDR2 SAAADI. The V and J ends lost 1 base and 1 base respectively, with 15 bases between them. The CDR3 is CASSEYPAVRRTDTQYF. As DNA, the CDR3 is TGCGCCAGCAGTGAGTACCCAGCGGTCCGACGCACAGATACGCAGTATTTT.

By frequency in the sample, this clone is medium-sized. The chain joins TRBV11-3 to TRBJ1-2; possible D gene TRBD1, 6 bases. The CDR3 is made up of 14 amino acids. The germline V and J ends were trimmed by 4 bases and 0 bases, with 9 bases remaining between them. Per the germline V gene, CDR1 is SGHNT and CDR2 is YENEEA. CDR3 loop: CASSSRQANYGYTF. The DNA for the CDR3 is TGTGCCAGCAGCTCACGACAGGCTAACTATGGCTACACCTTC.

V gene TRBV11-3 combines with J gene TRBJ2-1; D gene ambiguous. This CDR3 comprises 14 residues. Trimming shortened V by 0 bases and J by 8 bases, and 11 bases separated the two germline ends. Germline lookup yields CDR1 SGHNT and CDR2 YENEEA. The CDR3 protein is CASSLDGPLDEQFF. The CDR3 nucleotides are TGTGCCAGCAGCTTAGACGGGCCTCTGGATGAGCAGTTCTTC.

This chain joins TRBV29-1 and TRBJ2-2, with D possibly TRBD1 on 7 matching bases. The CDR3 runs 15 residues. The germline gives CDR1 SQVTM, CDR2 ANQGSEA. V lost 5 bases, J lost 4 bases, and 17 bases lay in between. Here the CDR3 DNA reads TGCAGCGTTCTAAGGGGGACAGCGGGCACCGGGGAGCTGTTTTTT. It specifies CSVLRGTAGTGELFF.

The chain couples TRBV5-1 to TRBJ1-4; 10 bases align to TRBD1. Trimming took 2 bases from V and 8 from J; bases not matched to a gene: 6. The CDR3 covers 15 residues. The V gene's germline CDR1 is SGHRS and CDR2 YFSETQ. The CDR3 bases are TGCGCCAGCAGCTTAGGGACAGGGGACGGCGAAAAACTGTTTTTT. This encodes CASSLGTGDGEKLFF.